The 12 T cell receptor beta chains below were found in one sample sequenced in a study of type 1 regulatory T cells. TCRdb recomputed calls from the reads with MiXCR, one row per CDR3 protein. The sample consists of about 24,000 distinct CDR3 sequences, more than 45% of them appearing once. These receptors' targets are unknown. The material sequenced was cultured T cells, either the whole culture or a sorted T cell fraction (not recorded which). These receptors were obtained from a human donor in good health.

This chain connects TRBV5-5 to TRBJ2-7, with D maybe TRBD1 (6 bases). CDR1 SGHKS and CDR2 YYEKEE come from the germline V gene (reference sequence). The CDR3 has 15 residues. V lost 0 bases and J 4 bases, leaving 14 bases between the germline ends. The CDR3 DNA follows: TGTGCCAGCAGCTTGGGCCAGGGGATCCCTTACGAGCAGTACTTC. Residues: CASSLGQGIPYEQYF.

This clonotype came up a few times. Here the CDR3 reads CASSQRQGNYGYTF. CDR3 DNA sequence: TGTGCCAGCAGCCAAAGACAGGGTAACTATGGCTACACCTTC. The chain combines TRBV12-3 or TRBV12-4 with TRBJ1-2, with 7 bases identical to TRBD1. This CDR3 comprises 14 residues. J was trimmed by 1 base and V by 6 bases; bases with no gene match: 5.

V is TRBV4-1 and J is TRBJ2-7, with 10 positions matching TRBD2. Germline values: CDR1 MGHRA, CDR2 YSYEKL. This CDR3 is built from 15 residues. The V gene end was trimmed by 4 bases and the J gene end by 3 bases; junction bases not matched to a gene: 6. CDR3 sequence (DNA): TGCGCCAGCAGCCCCAAGGCTAGCGGGGGCTACGAGCAGTACTTC. Translation gives CASSPKASGGYEQYF.

This sequence joins TRBV10-3 and TRBJ2-3; TRBD2 matches at 10 bases. Germline V gene sequence: CDR1 ENHRY, CDR2 SYGVKD. The length of the CDR3 is 14 residues. J was trimmed by 1 base and V by 7 bases; bases with no gene match: 2. CDR3 protein: CAITGTSGTDTQYF. The CDR3 nucleotides are TGTGCCATCACGGGGACTAGCGGCACAGATACGCAGTATTTT.

The chain links TRBV7-9 to TRBJ1-2; perhaps TRBD1 as D (6 bases). The CDR3 consists of 15 residues. The V gene's germline CDR1 is SEHNR and CDR2 FQNEAQ (reference sequence). V was cut by 5 bases and J by 3 bases, with 16 bases left in between. The CDR3 region has the DNA TGTGCCAGCAGCCAGGGGCGGGGGGGATACTATGGCTACACCTTC. Amino acid sequence: CASSQGRGGYYGYTF. The full variable domain, with the rest looked up from reference TRBV7-9 and TRBJ1-2, is DTGVSQNPRHKITKRGQNVTFRCDPISEHNRLYWYRQTLGQGPEFLTYFQNEAQLEKSRLLSDRFSAERPKGSFSTLEIQRTEQGDSAMYLCASSQGRGGYYGYTFGSGTRLTVV.

This clonotype was counted only a few times. This chain uses TRBV2 with TRBJ1-2; D call uncertain. Trimming took 6 bases from V and 0 from J, leaving 11 bases between them. The CDR3 runs to 14 residues. Germline-derived CDR1 and CDR2 are SNHLY and FYNNEI. The CDR3 sequence: CASSLLDTNYGYTF. In DNA, the CDR3 is TGTGCCAGCAGCTTATTGGATACTAACTATGGCTACACCTTC.

This clonotype counts as medium-sized (0.01 to 0.1%). The chain is built from TRBV11-2 and TRBJ1-1; 9 nucleotides align to TRBD1. This CDR3 is built from 15 residues. Germline V gene sequence: CDR1 SGHAT, CDR2 FQNNGV. The V gene end was trimmed by 0 bases and the J gene end by 11 bases; junction bases not matched to a gene: 10. The CDR3 protein is CASSLDGRDREDAFF. CDR3 coding DNA: TGTGCCAGCAGCTTAGATGGAAGGGACAGGGAAGACGCTTTCTTT. Filled out from reference TRBV11-2 and TRBJ1-1, the complete variable domain reads EAGVAQSPRYKIIEKRQSVAFWCNPISGHATLYWYQQILGQGPKLLIQFQNNGVVDDSQLPKDRFSAERLKGVDSTLKIQPAKLEDSAVYLCASSLDGRDREDAFFGQGTRLTVV.

The chain is built from TRBV12-3 or TRBV12-4 and TRBJ1-2; tentatively, D is TRBD1 (6 bases). V was shortened by 6 bases and J by 0 bases, with 14 bases between the two germline ends. This CDR3 contains 15 residues. The DNA of the CDR3 is TGTGCCAGCAGCCCCGGGACAAGAGCTAACTATGGCTACACCTTC. It is translated as CASSPGTRANYGYTF.

The chain has TRBV12-3 or TRBV12-4 and TRBJ2-5, with 9 bases lining up with TRBD1. The CDR3 runs 16 residues. V dropped 5 bases and J dropped 6; count of bases not matched to a gene: 13. The CDR3 spells CASSLGDTGGGQTQYF. The CDR3 DNA reads TGTGCCAGCAGTCTAGGGGATACAGGGGGCGGACAGACCCAGTACTTC.

This clonotype is a singleton in its sample. Since a much larger clone is just one base distant, this may be a read error. V and J are TRBV7-9 and TRBJ2-3, with a possible D match to TRBD2 (6 bases). CDR3 length: 17 residues. Trimming removed 2 bases at V and 0 bases at J, with 15 bases between. Germline lookup yields CDR1 SEHNR and CDR2 FQNEAQ (reference sequence). CDR3 protein: CASSLRMAGLSTDTQYF. The CDR3 DNA reads TGTGCCAGCAGCTTAAGGATGGCGGGGCTGAGCACAGATACGCAGTATTTT.

The rearrangement uses TRBV7-2 and TRBJ2-3, with 7 nucleotides matching TRBD1. The CDR3 has 14 residues. The V gene's germline CDR1 is SGHTA and CDR2 FQGNSA. The ends lost 5 bases at V and 11 bases at J; junction bases unmatched: 13. The CDR3 coding sequence is TGTGCCAGCAGCCTTATCTGGGGACAGTTTAAGCAGTATTTT. Its translation is CASSLIWGQFKQYF. Full variable domain (rest looked up from reference TRBV7-2 and TRBJ2-3): GAGVSQSPSNKVTEKGKDVELRCDPISGHTALYWYRQSLGQGLEFLIYFQGNSAPDKSGLPSDRFSAERTGGSVSTLTIQRTQQEDSAVYLCASSLIWGQFKQYFGPGTRLTVL.

This clonotype was counted once. The V call is TRBV5-6, the J call TRBJ1-6, with 7 bases fitting TRBD1. The CDR3 is 15 residues long. V shed 4 bases, J shed 8 bases, and the junction held 9 bases outside the gene matches. The germline V gene has CDR1 SGHDT and CDR2 YYEEEE. CDR3 DNA: TGTGCCAGCAGCAGGCGGCAGGGGGTTCATTCACCCCTCCACTTT. Its translation is CASSRRQGVHSPLHF.